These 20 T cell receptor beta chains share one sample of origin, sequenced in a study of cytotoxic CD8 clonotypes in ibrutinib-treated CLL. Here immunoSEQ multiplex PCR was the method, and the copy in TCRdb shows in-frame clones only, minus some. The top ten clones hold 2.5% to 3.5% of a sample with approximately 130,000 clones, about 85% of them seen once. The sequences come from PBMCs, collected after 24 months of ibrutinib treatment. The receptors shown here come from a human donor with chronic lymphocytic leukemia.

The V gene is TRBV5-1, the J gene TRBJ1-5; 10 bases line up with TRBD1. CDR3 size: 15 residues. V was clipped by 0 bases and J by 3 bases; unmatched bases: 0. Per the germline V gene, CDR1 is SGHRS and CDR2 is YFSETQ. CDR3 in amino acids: CASSLGQGANQPQHF. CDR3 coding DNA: TGCGCCAGCAGCTTGGGACAGGGGGCCAATCAGCCCCAGCATTTT. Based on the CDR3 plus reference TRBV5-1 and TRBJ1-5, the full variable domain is KAGVTQTPRYLIKTRGQQVTLSCSPISGHRSVSWYQQTPGQGLQFLFEYFSETQRNKGNFPGRFSGRQFSNSRSEMNVSTLELGDSALYLCASSLGQGANQPQHFGDGTRLSIL.

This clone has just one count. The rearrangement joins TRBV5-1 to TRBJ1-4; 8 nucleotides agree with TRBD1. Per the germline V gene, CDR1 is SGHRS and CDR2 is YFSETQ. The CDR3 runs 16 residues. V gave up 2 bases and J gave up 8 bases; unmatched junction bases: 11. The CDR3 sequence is CASSFTRGRVGEKLFF. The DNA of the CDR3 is TGCGCCAGCAGCTTCACCAGGGGGCGCGTGGGAGAAAAACTGTTTTTT. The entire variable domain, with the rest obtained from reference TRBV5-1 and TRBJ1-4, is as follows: KAGVTQTPRYLIKTRGQQVTLSCSPISGHRSVSWYQQTPGQGLQFLFEYFSETQRNKGNFPGRFSGRQFSNSRSEMNVSTLELGDSALYLCASSFTRGRVGEKLFFGSGTQLSVL.

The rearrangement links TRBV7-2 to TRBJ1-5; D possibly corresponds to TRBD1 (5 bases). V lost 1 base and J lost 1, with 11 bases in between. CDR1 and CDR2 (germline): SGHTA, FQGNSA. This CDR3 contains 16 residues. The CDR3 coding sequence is TGTGCCAGCAGCTTAGGTCAGGGCCGGAGCAATCAGCCCCAGCATTTT. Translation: CASSLGQGRSNQPQHF.

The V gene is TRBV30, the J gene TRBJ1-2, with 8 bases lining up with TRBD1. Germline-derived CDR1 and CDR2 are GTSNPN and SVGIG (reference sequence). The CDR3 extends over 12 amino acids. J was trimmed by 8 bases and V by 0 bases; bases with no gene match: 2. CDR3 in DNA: TGTGCCTGGAGTGTACAGGGGGGCGGCTACACCTTC. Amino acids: CAWSVQGGGYTF.

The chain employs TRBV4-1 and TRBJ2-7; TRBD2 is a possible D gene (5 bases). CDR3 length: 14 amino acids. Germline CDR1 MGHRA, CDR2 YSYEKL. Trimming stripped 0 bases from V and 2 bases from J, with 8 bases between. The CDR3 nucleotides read TGCGCCAGCAGCCAAGATCCGGGAACCTACGAGCAGTACTTC. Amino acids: CASSQDPGTYEQYF.

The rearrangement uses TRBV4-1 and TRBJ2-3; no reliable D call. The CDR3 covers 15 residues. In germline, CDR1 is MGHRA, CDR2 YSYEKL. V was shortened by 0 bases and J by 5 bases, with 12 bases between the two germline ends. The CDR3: CASSQEGIRRDTQYF. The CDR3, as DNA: TGCGCCAGCAGCCAAGAGGGGATCAGGCGAGATACGCAGTATTTT.

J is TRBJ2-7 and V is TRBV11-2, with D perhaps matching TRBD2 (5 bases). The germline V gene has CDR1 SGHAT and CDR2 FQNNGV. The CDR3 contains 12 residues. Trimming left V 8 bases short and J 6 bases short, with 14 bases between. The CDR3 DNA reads TGTGCCAGCGGAATAGGAGGTATCGAGCAGTACTTC. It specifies CASGIGGIEQYF. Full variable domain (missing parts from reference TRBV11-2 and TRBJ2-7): EAGVAQSPRYKIIEKRQSVAFWCNPISGHATLYWYQQILGQGPKLLIQFQNNGVVDDSQLPKDRFSAERLKGVDSTLKIQPAKLEDSAVYLCASGIGGIEQYFGPGTRLTVT.

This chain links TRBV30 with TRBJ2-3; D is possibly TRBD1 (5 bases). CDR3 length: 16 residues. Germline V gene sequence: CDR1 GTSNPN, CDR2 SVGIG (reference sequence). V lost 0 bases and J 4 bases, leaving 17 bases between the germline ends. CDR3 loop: CAWSVPPGGRADTQYF. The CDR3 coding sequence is TGTGCCTGGAGTGTACCCCCAGGCGGCAGGGCAGATACGCAGTATTTT.

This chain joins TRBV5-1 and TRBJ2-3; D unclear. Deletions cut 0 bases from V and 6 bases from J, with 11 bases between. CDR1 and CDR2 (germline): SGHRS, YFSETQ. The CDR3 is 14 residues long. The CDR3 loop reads CASSLVGVGDTQYF. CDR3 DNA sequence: TGCGCCAGCAGCTTGGTTGGAGTGGGGGATACGCAGTATTTT.

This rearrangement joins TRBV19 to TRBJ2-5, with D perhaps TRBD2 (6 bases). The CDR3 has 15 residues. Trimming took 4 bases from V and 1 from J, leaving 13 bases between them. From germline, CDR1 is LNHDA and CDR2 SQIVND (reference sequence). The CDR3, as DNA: TGTGCCAGTAGTAGTTCGTGGGGGGTCCAAGAGACCCAGTACTTC. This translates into CASSSSWGVQETQYF.

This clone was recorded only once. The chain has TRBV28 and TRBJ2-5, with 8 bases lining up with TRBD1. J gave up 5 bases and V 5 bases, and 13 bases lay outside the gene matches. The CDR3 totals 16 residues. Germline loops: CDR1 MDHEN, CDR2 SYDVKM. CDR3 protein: CASSNFRSGGEETQYF. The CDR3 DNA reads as TGTGCCAGCAGTAACTTCCGGTCAGGGGGCGAGGAGACCCAGTACTTC.

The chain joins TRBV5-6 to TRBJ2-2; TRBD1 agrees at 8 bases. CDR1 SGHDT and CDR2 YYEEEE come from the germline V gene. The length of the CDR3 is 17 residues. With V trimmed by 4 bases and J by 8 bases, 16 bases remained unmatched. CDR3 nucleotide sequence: TGTGCCAGCAGCCTACGCCAGGACAGGGATGTAATGGGGGAGCTGTTTTTT. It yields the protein CASSLRQDRDVMGELFF.

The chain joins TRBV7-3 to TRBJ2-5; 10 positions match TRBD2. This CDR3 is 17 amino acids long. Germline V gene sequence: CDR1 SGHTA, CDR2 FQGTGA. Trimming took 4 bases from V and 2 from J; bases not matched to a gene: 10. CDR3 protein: CASSSGVAGGLQETQYF. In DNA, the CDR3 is TGTGCCAGCAGCTCCGGAGTAGCGGGGGGATTACAAGAGACCCAGTACTTC.

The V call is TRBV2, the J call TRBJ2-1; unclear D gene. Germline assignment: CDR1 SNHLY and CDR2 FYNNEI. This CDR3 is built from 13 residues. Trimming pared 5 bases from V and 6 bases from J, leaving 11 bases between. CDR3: CASSTASRNEQFF. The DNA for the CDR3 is TGTGCCAGCAGTACTGCATCTCGCAATGAGCAGTTCTTC.

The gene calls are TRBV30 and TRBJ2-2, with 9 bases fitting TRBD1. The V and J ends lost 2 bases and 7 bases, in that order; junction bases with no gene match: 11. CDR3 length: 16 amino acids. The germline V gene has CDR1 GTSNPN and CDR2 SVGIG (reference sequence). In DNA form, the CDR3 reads TGTGCCTGGAGTATCACCGGGACAGGGCGCCGCGGGGAGCTGTTTTTT. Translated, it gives CAWSITGTGRRGELFF.

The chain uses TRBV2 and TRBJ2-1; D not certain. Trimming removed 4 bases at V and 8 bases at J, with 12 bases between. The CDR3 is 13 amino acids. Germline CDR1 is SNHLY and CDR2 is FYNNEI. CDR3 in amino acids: CASSVSVLDEQFF. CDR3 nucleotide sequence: TGTGCCAGCAGTGTCTCGGTTTTAGATGAGCAGTTCTTC.

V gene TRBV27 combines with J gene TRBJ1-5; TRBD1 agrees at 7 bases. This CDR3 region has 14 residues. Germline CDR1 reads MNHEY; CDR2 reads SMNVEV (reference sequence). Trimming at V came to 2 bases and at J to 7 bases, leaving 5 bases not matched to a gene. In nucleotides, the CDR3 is TGTGCCAGCAGTTTAGGTAGGGGGCGGCAGCCCCAGCATTTT. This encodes CASSLGRGRQPQHF.

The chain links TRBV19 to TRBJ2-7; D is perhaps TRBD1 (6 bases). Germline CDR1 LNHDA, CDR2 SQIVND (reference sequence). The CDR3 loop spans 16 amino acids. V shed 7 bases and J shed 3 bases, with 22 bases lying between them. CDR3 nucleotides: TGTGCCAGTACCGATAAGGGGGACCGAAGGCACTACGAGCAGTACTTC. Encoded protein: CASTDKGDRRHYEQYF. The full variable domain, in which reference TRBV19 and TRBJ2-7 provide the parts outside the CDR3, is DGGITQSPKYLFRKEGQNVTLSCEQNLNHDAMYWYRQDPGQGLRLIYYSQIVNDFQKGDIAEGYSVSREKKESFPLTVTSAQKNPTAFYLCASTDKGDRRHYEQYFGPGTRLTVT.

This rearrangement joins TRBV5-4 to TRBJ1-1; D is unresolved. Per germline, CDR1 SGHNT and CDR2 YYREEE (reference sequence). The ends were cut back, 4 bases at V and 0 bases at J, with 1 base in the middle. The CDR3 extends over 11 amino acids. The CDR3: CASSLNTEAFF. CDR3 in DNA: TGTGCCAGCAGCCTGAACACTGAAGCTTTCTTT.

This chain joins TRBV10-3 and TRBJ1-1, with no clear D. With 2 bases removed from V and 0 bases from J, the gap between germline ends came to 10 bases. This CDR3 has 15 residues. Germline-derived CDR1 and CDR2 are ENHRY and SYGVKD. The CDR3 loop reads CAISETTLLNTEAFF. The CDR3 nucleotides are TGTGCCATCAGTGAGACGACACTTCTGAACACTGAAGCTTTCTTT.